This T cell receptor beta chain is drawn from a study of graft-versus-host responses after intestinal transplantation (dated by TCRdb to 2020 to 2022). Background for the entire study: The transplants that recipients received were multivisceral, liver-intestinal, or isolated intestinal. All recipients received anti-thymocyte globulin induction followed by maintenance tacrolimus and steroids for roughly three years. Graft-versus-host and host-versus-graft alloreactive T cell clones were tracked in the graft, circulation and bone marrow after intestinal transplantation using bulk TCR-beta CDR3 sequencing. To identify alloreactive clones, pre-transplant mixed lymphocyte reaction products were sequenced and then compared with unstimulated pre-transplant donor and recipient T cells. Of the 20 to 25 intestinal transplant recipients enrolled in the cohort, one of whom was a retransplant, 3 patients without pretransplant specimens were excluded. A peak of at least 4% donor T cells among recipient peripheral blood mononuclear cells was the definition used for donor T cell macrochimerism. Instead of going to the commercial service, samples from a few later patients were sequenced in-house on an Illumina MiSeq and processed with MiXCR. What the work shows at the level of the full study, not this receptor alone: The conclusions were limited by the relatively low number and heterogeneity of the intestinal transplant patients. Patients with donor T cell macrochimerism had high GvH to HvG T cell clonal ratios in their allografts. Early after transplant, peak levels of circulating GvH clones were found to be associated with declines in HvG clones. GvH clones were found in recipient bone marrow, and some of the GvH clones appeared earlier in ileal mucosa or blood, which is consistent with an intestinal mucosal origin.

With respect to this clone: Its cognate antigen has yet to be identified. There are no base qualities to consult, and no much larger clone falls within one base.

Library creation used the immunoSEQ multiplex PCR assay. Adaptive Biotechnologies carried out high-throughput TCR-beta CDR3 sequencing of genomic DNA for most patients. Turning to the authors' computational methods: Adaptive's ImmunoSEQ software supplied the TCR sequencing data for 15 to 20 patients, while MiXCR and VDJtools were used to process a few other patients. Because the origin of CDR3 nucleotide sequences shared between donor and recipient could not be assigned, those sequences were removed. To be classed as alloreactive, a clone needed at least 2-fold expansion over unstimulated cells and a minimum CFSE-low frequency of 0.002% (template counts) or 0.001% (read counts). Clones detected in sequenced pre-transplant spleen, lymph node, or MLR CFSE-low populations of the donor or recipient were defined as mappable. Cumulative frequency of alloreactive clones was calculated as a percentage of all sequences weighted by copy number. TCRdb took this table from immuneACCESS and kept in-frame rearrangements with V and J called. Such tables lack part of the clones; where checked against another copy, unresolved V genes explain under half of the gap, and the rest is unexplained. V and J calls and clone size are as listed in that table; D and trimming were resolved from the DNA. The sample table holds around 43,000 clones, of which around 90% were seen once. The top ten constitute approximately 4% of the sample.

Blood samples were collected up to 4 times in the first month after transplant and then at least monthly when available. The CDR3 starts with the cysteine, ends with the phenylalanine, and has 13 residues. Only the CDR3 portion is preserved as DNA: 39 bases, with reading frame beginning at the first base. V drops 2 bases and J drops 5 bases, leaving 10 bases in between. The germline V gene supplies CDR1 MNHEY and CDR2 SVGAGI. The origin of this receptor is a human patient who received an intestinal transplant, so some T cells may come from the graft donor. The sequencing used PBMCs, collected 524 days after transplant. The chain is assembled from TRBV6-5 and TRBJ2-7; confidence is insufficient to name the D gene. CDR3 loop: CASSYGRRDEQYF. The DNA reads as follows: TGTGCCAGCAGTTACGGCAGAAGGGACGAGCAGTACTTC.